The clone carrying this T cell receptor (beta chain) was observed a single time. The repertoire was sequenced with immunoSEQ multiplex PCR; TCRdb's copy has only in-frame clones and lacks some. In the table there are roughly 12,000 clones, approximately 93% of which are singletons. Looked up from germline, CDR1 is SGDLS and CDR2 is YYNGEE. V was cut by 4 bases and J by 4 bases, with 13 bases left in between. The CDR3 runs 14 residues. This sample was included in a study of control samples from healthy donors and cancer patients. Specimen: PBMCs. This sequence joins TRBV9 and TRBJ2-3, with D maybe TRBD2 (7 bases). This TCR was recovered from a man in his 70s with head and neck cancer. The CDR3 DNA reads as TGTGCCAGCAGCCCGTCGGGGGGCCCAGATACGCAGTATTTT. Protein sequence: CASSPSGGPDTQYF.